This TCR beta chain was recovered during a study of OX40 agonist ivuxolimab in advanced cancers. Profiling relied on immunoSEQ multiplex PCR, and the TCRdb table lists in-frame clones only, not all of them. The table has 15,000 or so clones, roughly four fifths seen once. Germline assignment: CDR1 KGHSH and CDR2 LQKENI. CDR3 length: 14 residues. Deletions cut 3 bases from V and 3 bases from J, with 12 bases between. The material was CD4+ or CD8+ T cells sorted from blood, obtained in a trial of the OX40 agonist ivuxolimab. This chain links TRBV18 with TRBJ2-7; D is perhaps TRBD2 (5 bases). The receptor comes from an adult with an advanced solid tumor such as melanoma, head and neck, liver or kidney cancer. The CDR3: CASSPYGAGYEQYF. CDR3 DNA: TGTGCCAGCTCACCCTACGGTGCGGGCTACGAGCAGTACTTC.